This passage covers 3 T cell receptor beta chains from one sample sequenced in a study of tumor and adjacent non-tumor tissue in lung cancer. The library came from three nested PCR rounds adapted from ARM-PCR protocols. TCRdb reanalysed the multiplex PCR reads using MiXCR and keeps one entry per CDR3 protein. The table has about 110,000 distinct CDR3 sequences, 75% to 90% seen once. No cell sorting was done before RNA was extracted from the tissue. The specimen sequenced was lung tumor tissue. These receptors were taken from a man aged 70-80 years with non-small cell lung cancer.

The CDR3 coding sequence is TGCAGCGCCGGCGGGACTACCGGCACAGATACGCAGTATTTT. Its translation: CSAGGTTGTDTQYF. The chain combines TRBV29-1 with TRBJ2-3, with 7 nucleotides matching TRBD2. CDR3 length equals 14 residues. The V segment lost 7 bases and the J segment 1 base; nucleotides outside the gene matches: 8. CDR1 SQVTM and CDR2 ANQGSEA come from the germline V gene.

This clonotype was seen once. This may arise from a read error, as a much more abundant clone is one base away. As the CDR3 is not closed by the conserved phenylalanine or tryptophan, this likely results from a read error. This rearrangement joins TRBV20-1 to TRBJ2-5, with TRBD1 identical over 8 bases. CDR3 size: 12 residues. The V gene's germline CDR1 is DFQATT and CDR2 SNEGSKA (reference sequence). The CDR3 coding sequence is TGCAGCGCTGGGACAGGCCAAGAGACCCAGTACTTA. Amino acid sequence: CSAGTGQETQYL.

Here the CDR3 DNA reads TGCGCCAGCAGCTTGGACACAGGGCAGGGGGAAAAACTGTTTTTT. This gives the protein CASSLDTGQGEKLFF. The V gene is TRBV5-1, the J gene TRBJ1-4, with D possibly TRBD1 on 6 matching bases. Germline values: CDR1 SGHRS, CDR2 YFSETQ. V dropped 0 bases and J dropped 8 bases, with 14 bases sitting between them. This CDR3 comprises 15 residues.